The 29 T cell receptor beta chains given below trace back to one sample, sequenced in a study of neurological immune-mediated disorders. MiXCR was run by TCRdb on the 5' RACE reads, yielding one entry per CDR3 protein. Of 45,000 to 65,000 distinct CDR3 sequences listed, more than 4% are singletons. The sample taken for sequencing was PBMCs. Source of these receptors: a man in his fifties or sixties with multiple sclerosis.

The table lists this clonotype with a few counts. The CDR3 DNA follows: TGCAGCCCCTGCGATAAGTCCTACGAGCAGTACTTC. Protein product: CSPCDKSYEQYF. The chain recombines TRBV29-1 with TRBJ2-7; D is undetermined. V dropped 8 bases and J dropped 1 base, with 12 bases sitting between them. This CDR3 is 12 amino acids long. In germline, CDR1 is SQVTM, CDR2 ANQGSEA.

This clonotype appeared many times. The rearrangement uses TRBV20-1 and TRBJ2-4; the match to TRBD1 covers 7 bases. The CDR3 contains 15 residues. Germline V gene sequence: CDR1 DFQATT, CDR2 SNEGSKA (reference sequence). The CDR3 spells CRAARMDRAKNIQYF. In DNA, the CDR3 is TGCAGAGCGGCAAGGATGGACAGGGCCAAAAACATTCAGTACTTC.

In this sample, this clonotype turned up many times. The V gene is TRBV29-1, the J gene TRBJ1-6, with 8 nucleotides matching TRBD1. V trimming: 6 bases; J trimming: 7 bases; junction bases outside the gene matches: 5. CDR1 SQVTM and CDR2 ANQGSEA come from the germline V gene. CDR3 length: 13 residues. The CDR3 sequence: CSVPDRENSPLHF. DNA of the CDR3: TGCAGCGTACCGGACAGGGAAAATTCACCCCTCCACTTT. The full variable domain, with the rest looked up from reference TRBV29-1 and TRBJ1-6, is SAVISQKPSRDICQRGTSLTIQCQVDSQVTMMFWYRQQPGQSLTLIATANQGSEATYESGFVIDKFPISRPNLTFSTLTVSNMSPEDSSIYLCSVPDRENSPLHFGNGTRLTVT.

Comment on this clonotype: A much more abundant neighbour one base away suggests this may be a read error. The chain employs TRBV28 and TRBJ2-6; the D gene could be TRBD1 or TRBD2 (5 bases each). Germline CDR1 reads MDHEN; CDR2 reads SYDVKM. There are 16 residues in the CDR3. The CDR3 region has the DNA TGTGCCAGCAGCCCGTTGGGGAGCTACGGGGCCAAAGTCCTGACTTTC. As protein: CASSPLGSYGAKVLTF.

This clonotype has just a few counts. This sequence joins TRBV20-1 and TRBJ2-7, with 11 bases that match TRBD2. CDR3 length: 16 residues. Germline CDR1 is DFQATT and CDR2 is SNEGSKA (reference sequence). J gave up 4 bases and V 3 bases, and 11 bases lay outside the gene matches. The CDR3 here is CSASPPLAGGLYEQYF. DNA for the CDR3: TGCAGTGCTAGCCCTCCCCTAGCGGGAGGACTTTACGAGCAGTACTTC.

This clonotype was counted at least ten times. CDR3 region: CASSSRRGIYEQYF. The DNA of the CDR3 is TGTGCCAGCAGCTCAAGACGGGGCATCTACGAGCAGTACTTC. The genes are TRBV11-1 and TRBJ2-7; D might be TRBD1 or TRBD2, each matching 5 bases. CDR3 size: 14 residues. V lost 4 bases, J lost 3 bases, and 13 bases lay in between. The germline V gene encodes CDR1 SGHAT and CDR2 FQDESV (reference sequence).

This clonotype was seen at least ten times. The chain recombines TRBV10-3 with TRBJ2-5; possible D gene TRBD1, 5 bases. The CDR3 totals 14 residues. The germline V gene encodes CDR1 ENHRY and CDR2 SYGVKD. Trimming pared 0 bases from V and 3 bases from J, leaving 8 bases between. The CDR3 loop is CAISESKGEETQYF. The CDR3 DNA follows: TGTGCCATCAGTGAGTCGAAAGGGGAAGAGACCCAGTACTTC.

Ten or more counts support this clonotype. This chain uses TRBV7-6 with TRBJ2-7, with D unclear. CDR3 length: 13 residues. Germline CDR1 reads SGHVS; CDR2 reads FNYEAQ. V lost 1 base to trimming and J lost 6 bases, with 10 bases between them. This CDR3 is CASSLGGVSEQYF. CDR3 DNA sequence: TGTGCCAGCAGCTTAGGCGGAGTAAGCGAGCAGTACTTC.

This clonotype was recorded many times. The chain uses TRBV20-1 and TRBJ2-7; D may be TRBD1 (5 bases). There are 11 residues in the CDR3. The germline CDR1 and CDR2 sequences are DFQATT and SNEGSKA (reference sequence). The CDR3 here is CSSRASYEQYF. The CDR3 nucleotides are TGCAGCTCCAGGGCGTCCTACGAGCAGTACTTC.

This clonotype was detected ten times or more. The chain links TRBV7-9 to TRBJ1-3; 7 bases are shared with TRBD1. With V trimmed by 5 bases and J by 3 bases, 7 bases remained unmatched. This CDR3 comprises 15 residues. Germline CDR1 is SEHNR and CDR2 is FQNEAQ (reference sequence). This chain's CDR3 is CASSPGTDYGNTIYF. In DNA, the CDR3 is TGTGCCAGCAGCCCCGGGACAGACTATGGAAACACCATATATTTT.

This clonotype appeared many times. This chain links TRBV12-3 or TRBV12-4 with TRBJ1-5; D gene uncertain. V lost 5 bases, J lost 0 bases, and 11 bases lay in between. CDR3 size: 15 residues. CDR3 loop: CASSMGISSNQPQHF. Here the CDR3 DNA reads TGTGCCAGCAGTATGGGTATTAGTAGCAATCAGCCCCAGCATTTT.

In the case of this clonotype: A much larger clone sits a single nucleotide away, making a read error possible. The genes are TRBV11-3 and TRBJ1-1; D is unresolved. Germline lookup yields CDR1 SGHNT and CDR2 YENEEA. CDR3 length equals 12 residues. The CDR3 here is CASSTTAGSLDF. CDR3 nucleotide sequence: TGTGCCAGCAGCACCACCGCCGGAAGCTTAGACTTT.

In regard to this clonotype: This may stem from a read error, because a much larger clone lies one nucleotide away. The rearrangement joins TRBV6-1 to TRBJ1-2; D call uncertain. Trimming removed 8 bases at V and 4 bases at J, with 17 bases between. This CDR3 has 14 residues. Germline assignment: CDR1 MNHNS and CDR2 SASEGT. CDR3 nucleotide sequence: TGTGCCAGCCACGTCGAGACGGAAAGCTATGGCTACACCTTC. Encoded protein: CASHVETESYGYTF.

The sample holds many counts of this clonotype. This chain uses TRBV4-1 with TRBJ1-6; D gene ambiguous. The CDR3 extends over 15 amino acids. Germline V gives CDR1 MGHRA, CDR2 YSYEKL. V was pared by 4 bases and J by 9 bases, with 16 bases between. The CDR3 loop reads CASSPKLGFASPLHF. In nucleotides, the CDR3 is TGCGCCAGCAGCCCCAAGTTGGGTTTTGCTTCACCCCTCCACTTT.

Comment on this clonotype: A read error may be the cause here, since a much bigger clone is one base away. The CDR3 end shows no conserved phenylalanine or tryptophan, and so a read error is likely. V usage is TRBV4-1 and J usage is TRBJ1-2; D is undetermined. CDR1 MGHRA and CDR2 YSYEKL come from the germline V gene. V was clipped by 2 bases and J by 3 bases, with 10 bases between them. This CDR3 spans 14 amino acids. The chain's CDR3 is CASSQPDTYYGYTI. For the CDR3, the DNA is TGCGCCAGCAGCCAACCGGATACTTACTATGGCTACACCATC.

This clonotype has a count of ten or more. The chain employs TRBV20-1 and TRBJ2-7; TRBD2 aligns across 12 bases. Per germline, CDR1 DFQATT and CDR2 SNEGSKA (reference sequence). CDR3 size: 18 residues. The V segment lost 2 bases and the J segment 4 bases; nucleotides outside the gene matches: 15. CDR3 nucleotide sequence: TGCAGTGCTAGAAGCCTAGCGGGAGGGCTCCAAATCGAATACGAGCAGTACTTC. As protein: CSARSLAGGLQIEYEQYF.

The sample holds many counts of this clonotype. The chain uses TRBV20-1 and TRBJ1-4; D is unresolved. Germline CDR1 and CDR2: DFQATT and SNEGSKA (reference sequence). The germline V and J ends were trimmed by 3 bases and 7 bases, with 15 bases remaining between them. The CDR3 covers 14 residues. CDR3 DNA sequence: TGCAGTGCTAGGGATGGGCAGGAAGGTGAAAAACTGTTTTTT. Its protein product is CSARDGQEGEKLFF.

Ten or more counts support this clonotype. CDR3 bases: TGCGCCAGCAGCTTGCCTAGCGCGTCCCAAAACTACGAGCAGTACTTC. Residues: CASSLPSASQNYEQYF. The chain joins TRBV5-1 to TRBJ2-7; possibly TRBD2 for D (6 bases). Germline values: CDR1 SGHRS, CDR2 YFSETQ. V was shortened by 1 base and J by 3 bases, with 17 bases between the two germline ends. The CDR3 has 16 amino acids.

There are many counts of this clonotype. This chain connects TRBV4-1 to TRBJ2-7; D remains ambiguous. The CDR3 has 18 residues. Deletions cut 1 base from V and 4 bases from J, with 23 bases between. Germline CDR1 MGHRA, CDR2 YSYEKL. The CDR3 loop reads CASSQGPLTPRTGYEQYF. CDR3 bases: TGCGCCAGCAGCCAAGGCCCACTAACACCTAGGACCGGGTACGAGCAGTACTTC.

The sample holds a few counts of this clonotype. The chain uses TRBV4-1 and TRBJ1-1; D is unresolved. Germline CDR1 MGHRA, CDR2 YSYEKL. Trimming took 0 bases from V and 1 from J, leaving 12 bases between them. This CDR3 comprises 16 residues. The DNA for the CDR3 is TGCGCCAGCAGCCAAGATTCTCCCGCTTGGAACACTGAAGCTTTCTTT. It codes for CASSQDSPAWNTEAFF.

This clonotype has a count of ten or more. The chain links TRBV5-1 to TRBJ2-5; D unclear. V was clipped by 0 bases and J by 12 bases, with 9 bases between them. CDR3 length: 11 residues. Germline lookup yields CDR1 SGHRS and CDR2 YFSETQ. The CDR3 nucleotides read TGCGCCAGCAGCTTGGCCGGTCAGGAGTACTTC. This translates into CASSLAGQEYF.

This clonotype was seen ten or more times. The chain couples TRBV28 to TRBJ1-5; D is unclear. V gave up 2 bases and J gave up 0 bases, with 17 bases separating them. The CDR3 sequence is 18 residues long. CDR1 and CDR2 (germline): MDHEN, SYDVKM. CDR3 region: CASSLERFGQDSNQPQHF. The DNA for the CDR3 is TGTGCCAGCAGTTTAGAACGGTTCGGGCAGGATAGCAATCAGCCCCAGCATTTT.

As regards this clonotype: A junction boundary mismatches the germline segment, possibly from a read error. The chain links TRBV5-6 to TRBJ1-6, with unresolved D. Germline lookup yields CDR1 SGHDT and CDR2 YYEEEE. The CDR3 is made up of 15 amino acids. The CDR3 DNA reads TGTGCCAGCAGCTTGGAGGCTAATTGGAATTCACCCCTCAACTTT. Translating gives CASSLEANWNSPLNF. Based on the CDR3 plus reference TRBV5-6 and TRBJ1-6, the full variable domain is DAGVTQSPTHLIKTRGQQVTLRCSPKSGHDTVSWYQQALGQGPQFIFQYYEEEERQRGNFPDRFSGHQFPNYSSELNVNALLLGDSALYLCASSLEANWNSPLNFGNGTRLTVT.

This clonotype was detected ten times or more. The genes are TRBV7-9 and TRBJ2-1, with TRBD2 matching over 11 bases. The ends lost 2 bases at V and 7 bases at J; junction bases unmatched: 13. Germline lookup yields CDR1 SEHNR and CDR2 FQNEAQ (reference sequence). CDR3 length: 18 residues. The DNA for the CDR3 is TGTGCCAGCAGCTTACCCTTTAGACTAGCGGGATTGAGGAATGAGCAGTTCTTC. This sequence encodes CASSLPFRLAGLRNEQFF.

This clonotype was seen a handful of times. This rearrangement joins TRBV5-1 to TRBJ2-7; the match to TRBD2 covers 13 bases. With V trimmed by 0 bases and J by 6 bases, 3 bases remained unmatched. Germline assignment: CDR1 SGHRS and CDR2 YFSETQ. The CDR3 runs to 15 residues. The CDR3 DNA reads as TGCGCCAGCAGCTTGGAAGGACTAGCGGGAGTCGAGCAGTACTTC. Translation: CASSLEGLAGVEQYF.

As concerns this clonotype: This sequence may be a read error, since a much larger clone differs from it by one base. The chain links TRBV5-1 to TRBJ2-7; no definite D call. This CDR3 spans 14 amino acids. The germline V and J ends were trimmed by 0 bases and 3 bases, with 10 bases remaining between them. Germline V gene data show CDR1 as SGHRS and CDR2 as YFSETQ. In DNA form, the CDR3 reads TGCGCCAGCAGCTTGGAGGTCAAGCACTACGAGCAGTACTTC. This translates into CASSLEVKHYEQYF.

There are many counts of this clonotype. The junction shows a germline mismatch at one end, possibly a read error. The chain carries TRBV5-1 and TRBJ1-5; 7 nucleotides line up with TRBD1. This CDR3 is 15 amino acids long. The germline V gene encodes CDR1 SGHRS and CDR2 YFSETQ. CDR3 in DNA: TGCGCCAGCAGCTTGGAAGGACAGGTTAATCAGCCCCAGAATTTT. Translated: CASSLEGQVNQPQNF.

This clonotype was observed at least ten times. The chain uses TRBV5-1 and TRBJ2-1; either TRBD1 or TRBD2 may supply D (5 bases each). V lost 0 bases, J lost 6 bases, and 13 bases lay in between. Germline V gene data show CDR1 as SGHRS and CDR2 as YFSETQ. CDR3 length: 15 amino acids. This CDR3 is CASSLAGQTFNEQFF. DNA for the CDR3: TGCGCCAGCAGCTTGGCGGGGCAGACCTTCAATGAGCAGTTCTTC.

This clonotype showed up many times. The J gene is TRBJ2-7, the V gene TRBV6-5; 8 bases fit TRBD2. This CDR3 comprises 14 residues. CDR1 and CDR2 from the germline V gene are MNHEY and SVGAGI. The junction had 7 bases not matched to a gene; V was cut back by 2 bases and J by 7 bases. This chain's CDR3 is CASSYNGRAGEQYF. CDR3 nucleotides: TGTGCCAGCAGTTACAACGGGAGGGCTGGGGAGCAGTACTTC.